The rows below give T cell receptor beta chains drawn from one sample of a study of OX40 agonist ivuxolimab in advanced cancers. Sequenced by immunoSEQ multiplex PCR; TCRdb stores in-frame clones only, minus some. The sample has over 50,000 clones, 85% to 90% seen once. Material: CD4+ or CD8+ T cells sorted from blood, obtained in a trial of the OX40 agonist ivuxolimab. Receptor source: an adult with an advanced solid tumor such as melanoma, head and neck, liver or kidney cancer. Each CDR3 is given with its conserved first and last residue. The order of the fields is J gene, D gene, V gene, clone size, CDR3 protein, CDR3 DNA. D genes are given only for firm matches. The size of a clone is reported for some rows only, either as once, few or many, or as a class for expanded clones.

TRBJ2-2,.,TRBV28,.,CASSRPGLGGELFF,TGTGCCAGCAGCAGACCAGGGTTAGGCGGGGAGCTGTTTTTT
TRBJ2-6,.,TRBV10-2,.,CASSEASSGANVLTF,TGCGCCAGCAGTGAGGCGTCGTCCGGGGCCAACGTCCTGACTTTC
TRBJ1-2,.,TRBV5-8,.,CASSPRQANYGYTF,TGTGCCAGCAGCCCTCGACAGGCTAACTATGGCTACACCTTC
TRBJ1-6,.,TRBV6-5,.,CASSYSGKGSPLHF,TGTGCCAGCAGTTATTCAGGGAAGGGCTCACCCCTCCACTTT
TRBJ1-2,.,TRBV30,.,CAWSVQGRYGYTF,TGTGCCTGGAGTGTGCAAGGGCGGTATGGCTACACCTTC
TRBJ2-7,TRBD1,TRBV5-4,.,CASSRAGQGGYEQYF,TGTGCCAGCAGCCGAGCGGGACAGGGCGGCTACGAGCAGTACTTC
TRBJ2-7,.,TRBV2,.,CASQRETTQEQYF,TGTGCCAGCCAAAGGGAGACGACCCAAGAGCAGTACTTC
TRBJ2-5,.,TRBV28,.,CASLSAETQYF,TGTGCCAGCCTATCGGCGGAGACCCAGTACTTC
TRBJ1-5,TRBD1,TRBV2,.,CASSERTGGVNQPQHF,TGTGCCAGCAGTGAAAGGACAGGCGGCGTTAATCAGCCCCAGCATTTT
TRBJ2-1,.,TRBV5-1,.,CASSPEGLNEQFF,TGCGCCAGCAGCCCGGAGGGGCTCAATGAGCAGTTCTTC
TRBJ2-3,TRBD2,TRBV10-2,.,CASTSGGNTDTQYF,TGCGCCAGCACGAGCGGGGGGAACACAGATACGCAGTATTTT
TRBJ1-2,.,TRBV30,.,CAWSLGNYGYTF,TGTGCCTGGAGTCTCGGGAACTATGGCTACACCTTC
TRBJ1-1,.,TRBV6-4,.,CASWLTGAGYMNTEAFF,TGTGCCAGCTGGTTGACGGGGGCGGGTTACATGAACACTGAAGCTTTCTTT
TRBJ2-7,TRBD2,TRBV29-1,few,CSVVAGGVYEQYF,TGCAGCGTTGTAGCGGGAGGGGTCTACGAGCAGTACTTC
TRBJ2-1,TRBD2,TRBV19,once,CASSFSSGGRARGEQFF,TGTGCCAGTAGTTTTTCCTCAGGCGGGAGGGCCCGTGGAGAGCAGTTCTTC
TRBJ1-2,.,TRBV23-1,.,CASSLESRTNYGYTF,TGCGCCAGCAGTTTAGAGTCGAGGACTAACTATGGCTACACCTTC
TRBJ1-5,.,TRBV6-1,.,CASSDWEPGGGTQHF,TGTGCCAGCAGTGATTGGGAGCCGGGGGGGGGAACCCAGCATTTT
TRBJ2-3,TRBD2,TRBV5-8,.,CASSLSGLAATDTQYF,TGTGCCAGCAGCTTGTCGGGACTAGCGGCCACAGATACGCAGTATTTT
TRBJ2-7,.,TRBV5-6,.,CASSFSGTPSYEQYF,TGTGCCAGCAGCTTCTCCGGGACTCCCTCCTACGAGCAGTACTTC
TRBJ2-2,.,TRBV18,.,CASSPTGGVNTGELFF,TGTGCCAGCTCACCGACCGGGGGTGTCAACACCGGGGAGCTGTTTTTT
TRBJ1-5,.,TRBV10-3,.,CAISPGSGVAAQHF,TGTGCCATCAGTCCCGGTTCCGGCGTCGCTGCCCAGCATTTT
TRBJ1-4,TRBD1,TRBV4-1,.,CASSQPPGQPNEKLFF,TGCGCCAGCAGCCAACCGCCGGGACAGCCTAATGAAAAACTGTTTTTT
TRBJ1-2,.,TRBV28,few,CASSLAPPLHYGYTF,TGTGCCAGCAGTTTAGCCCCACCCTTACACTATGGCTACACCTTC
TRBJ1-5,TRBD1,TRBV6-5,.,CASRVDRNQPQHF,TGTGCCAGCAGGGTGGACAGGAATCAGCCCCAGCATTTT
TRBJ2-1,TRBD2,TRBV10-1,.,CASSEAISGRADEQFF,TGCGCCAGCAGTGAGGCCATCAGCGGGAGGGCTGATGAGCAGTTCTTC
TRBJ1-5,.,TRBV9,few,CASSPTGSNQPQHF,TGTGCCAGCAGTCCCACAGGGAGCAATCAGCCCCAGCATTTT
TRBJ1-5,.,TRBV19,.,CASSRGVLEPQHF,TGTGCCAGTAGTAGGGGGGTTCTCGAGCCCCAGCATTTT
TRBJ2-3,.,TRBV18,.,CASSPSAGGPIGTQYF,TGTGCCAGCTCACCGTCCGCCGGCGGACCGATAGGGACGCAGTATTTT
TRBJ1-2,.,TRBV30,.,CAWSVRGGLANYGYTF,TGTGCCTGGAGTGTACGAGGAGGGCTAGCTAACTATGGCTACACCTTC
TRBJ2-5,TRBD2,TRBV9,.,CASSVDAGRVQTQYF,TGTGCCAGCAGCGTCGATGCGGGGAGGGTACAGACCCAGTACTTC